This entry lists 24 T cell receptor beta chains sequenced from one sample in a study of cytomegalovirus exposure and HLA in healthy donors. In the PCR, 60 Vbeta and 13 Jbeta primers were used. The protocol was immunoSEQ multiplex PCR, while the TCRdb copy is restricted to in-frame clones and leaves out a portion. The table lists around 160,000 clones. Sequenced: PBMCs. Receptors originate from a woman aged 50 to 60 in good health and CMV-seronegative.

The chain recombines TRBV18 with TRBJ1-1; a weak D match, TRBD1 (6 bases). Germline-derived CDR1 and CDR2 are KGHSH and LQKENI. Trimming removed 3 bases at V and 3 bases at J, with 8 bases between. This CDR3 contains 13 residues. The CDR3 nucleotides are TGTGCCAGCTCACCGAGACAGGACACTGAAGCTTTCTTT. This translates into CASSPRQDTEAFF.

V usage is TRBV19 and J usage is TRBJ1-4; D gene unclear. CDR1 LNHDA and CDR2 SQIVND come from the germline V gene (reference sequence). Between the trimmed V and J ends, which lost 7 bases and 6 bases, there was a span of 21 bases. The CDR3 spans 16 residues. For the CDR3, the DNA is TGTGCCAGTACTAATCACGAGGCCGGGAGTTATGAAAAACTGTTTTTT. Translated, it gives CASTNHEAGSYEKLFF.

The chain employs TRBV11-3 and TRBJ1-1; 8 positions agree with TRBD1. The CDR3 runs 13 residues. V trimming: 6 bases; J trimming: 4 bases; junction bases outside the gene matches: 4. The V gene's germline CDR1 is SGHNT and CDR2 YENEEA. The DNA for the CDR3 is TGTGCCAGCAGGCCACAGGGGGGCACTGAAGCTTTCTTT. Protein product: CASRPQGGTEAFF.

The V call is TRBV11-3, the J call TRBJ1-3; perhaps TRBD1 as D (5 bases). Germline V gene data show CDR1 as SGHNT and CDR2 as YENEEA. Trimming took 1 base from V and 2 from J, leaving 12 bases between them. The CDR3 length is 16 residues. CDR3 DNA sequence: TGTGCCAGCAGCTTAGGCGGGGGTATACCTGGAAACACCATATATTTT. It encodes CASSLGGGIPGNTIYF.

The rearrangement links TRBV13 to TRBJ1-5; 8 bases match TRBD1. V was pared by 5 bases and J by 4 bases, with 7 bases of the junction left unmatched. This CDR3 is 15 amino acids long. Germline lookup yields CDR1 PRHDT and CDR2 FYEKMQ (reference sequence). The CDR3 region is CASSDGTGGNQPQHF. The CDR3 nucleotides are TGTGCCAGCAGCGATGGGACAGGCGGAAATCAGCCCCAGCATTTT.

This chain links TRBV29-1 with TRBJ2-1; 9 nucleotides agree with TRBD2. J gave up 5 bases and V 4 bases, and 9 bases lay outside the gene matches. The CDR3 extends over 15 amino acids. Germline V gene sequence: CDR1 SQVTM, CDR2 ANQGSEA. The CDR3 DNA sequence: TGCAGCGTTGGGCCATGGGGACTAGCCAACAATGAGCAGTTCTTC. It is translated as CSVGPWGLANNEQFF.

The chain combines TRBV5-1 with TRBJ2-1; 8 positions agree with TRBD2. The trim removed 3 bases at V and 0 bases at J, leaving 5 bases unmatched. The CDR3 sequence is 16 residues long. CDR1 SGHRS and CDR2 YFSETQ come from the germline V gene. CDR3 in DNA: TGCGCCAGCAGCTCCACTAGCGGAGACTCCTACAATGAGCAGTTCTTC. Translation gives CASSSTSGDSYNEQFF.

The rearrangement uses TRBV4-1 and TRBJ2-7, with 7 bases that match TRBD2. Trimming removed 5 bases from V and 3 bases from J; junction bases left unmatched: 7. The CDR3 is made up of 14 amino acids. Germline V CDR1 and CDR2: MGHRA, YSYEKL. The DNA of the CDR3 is TGCGCCAGCAGCGGCCGACTAGCTGGCTACGAGCAGTACTTC. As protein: CASSGRLAGYEQYF.

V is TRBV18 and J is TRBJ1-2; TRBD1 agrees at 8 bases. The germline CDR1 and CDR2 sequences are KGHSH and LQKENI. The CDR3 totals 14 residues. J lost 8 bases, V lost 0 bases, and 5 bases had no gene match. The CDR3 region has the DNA TGTGCCAGCTCACCACCTACGGGACAGGAAGGCTACACCTTC. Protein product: CASSPPTGQEGYTF.

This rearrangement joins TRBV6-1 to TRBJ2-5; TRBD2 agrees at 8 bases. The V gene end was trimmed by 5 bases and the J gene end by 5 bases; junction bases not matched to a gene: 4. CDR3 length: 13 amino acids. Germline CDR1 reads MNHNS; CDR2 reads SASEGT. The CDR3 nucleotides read TGTGCCAGCAGTAGACTAGCGTTGGAGACCCAGTACTTC. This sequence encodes CASSRLALETQYF.

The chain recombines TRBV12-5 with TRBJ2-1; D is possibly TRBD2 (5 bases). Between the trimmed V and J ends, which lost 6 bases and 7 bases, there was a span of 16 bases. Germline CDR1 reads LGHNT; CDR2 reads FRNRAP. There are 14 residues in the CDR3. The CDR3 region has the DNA TGTGCTAGTGGCTCCGTCCCGGGGTCGAATGAGCAGTTCTTC. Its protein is CASGSVPGSNEQFF.

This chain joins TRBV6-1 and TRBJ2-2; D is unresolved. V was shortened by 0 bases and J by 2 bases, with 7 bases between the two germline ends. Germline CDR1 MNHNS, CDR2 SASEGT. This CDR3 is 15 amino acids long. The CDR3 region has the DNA TGTGCCAGCAGTGAAGCGTCTCCCAACACCGGGGAGCTGTTTTTT. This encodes CASSEASPNTGELFF.

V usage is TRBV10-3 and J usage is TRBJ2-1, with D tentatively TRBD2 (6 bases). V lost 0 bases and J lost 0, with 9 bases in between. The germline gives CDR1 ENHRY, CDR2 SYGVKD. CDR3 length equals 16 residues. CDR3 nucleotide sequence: TGTGCCATCAGTGAGTCCGTCGGGGGCTCCTACAATGAGCAGTTCTTC. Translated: CAISESVGGSYNEQFF.

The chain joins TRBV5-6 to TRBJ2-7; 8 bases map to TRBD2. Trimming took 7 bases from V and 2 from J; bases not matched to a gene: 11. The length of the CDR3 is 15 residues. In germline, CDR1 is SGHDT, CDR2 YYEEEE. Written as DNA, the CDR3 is TGTGCCAGCCAAAACTCGGGGGGGCTCGCCTACGAGCAGTACTTC. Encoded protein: CASQNSGGLAYEQYF.

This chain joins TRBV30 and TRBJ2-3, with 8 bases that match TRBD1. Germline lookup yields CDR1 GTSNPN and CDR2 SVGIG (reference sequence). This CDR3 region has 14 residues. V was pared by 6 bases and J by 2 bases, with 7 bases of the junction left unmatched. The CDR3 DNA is TGTGCCTGTGGACAGGGAGCACCCACAGATACGCAGTATTTT. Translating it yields CACGQGAPTDTQYF.

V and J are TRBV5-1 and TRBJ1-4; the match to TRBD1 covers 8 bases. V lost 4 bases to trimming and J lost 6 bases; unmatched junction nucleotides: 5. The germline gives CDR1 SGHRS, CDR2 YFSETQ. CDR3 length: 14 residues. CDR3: CASSATGADEKLFF. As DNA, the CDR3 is TGCGCCAGCAGCGCGACAGGGGCGGATGAAAAACTGTTTTTT. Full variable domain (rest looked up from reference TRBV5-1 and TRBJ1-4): KAGVTQTPRYLIKTRGQQVTLSCSPISGHRSVSWYQQTPGQGLQFLFEYFSETQRNKGNFPGRFSGRQFSNSRSEMNVSTLELGDSALYLCASSATGADEKLFFGSGTQLSVL.

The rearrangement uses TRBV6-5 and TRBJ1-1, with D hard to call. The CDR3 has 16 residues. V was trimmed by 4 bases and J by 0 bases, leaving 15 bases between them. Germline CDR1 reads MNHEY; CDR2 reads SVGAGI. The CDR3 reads CASSSAPYQVNTEAFF. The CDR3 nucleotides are TGTGCCAGCAGTTCCGCGCCTTACCAGGTGAACACTGAAGCTTTCTTT.

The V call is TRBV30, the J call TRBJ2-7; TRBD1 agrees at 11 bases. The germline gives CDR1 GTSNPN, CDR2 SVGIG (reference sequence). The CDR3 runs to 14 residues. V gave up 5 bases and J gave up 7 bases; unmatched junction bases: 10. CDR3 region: CAWRRGQGGSEQYF. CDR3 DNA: TGTGCCTGGCGGAGGGGACAGGGGGGTAGTGAGCAGTACTTC. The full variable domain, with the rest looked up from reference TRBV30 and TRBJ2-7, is SQTIHQWPATLVQPVGSPLSLECTVEGTSNPNLYWYRQAAGRGLQLLFYSVGIGQISSEVPQNLSASRPQDRQFILSSKKLLLSDSGFYLCAWRRGQGGSEQYFGPGTRLTVT.

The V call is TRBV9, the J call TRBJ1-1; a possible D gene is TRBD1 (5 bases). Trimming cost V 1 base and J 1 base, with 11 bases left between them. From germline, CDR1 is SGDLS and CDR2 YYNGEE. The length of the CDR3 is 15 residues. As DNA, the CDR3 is TGTGCCAGCAGCGTACCGGACGGACAGAACACTGAAGCTTTCTTT. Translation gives CASSVPDGQNTEAFF.

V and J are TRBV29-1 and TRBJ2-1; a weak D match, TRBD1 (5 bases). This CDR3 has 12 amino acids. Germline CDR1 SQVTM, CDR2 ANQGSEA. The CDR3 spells CTFLGDRDEQFF. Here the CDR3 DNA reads TGCACCTTCCTAGGGGATAGAGATGAGCAGTTCTTC.

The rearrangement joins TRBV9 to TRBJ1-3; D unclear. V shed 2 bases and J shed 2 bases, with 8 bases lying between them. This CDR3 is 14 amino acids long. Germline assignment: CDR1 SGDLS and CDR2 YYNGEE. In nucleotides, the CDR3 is TGTGCCAGCAGCGTTTCCGGGGCTGGAAACACCATATATTTT. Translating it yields CASSVSGAGNTIYF.

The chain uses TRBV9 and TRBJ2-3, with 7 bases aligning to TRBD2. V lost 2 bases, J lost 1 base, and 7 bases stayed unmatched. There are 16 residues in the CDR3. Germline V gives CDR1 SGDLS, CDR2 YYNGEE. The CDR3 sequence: CASSVGLVVRTDTQYF. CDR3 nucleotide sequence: TGTGCCAGCAGCGTCGGACTAGTCGTACGCACAGATACGCAGTATTTT.

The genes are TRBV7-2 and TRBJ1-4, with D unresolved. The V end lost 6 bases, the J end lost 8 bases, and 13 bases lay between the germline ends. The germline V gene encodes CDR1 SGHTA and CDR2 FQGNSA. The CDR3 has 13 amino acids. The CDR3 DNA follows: TGTGCCAGCAGTTTTACTCCCGAGGAAAAACTGTTTTTT. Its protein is CASSFTPEEKLFF.

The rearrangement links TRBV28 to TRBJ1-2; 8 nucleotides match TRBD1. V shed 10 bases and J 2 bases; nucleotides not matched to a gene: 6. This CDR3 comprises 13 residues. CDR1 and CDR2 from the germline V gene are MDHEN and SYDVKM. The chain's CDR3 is CATKDRANYGYTF. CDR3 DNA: TGTGCCACCAAGGACAGGGCAAACTATGGCTACACCTTC.